These 7 T cell receptor beta chains originate from one sample sequenced in a study of PD-L1 blockade in urothelial cancer. This sample's time point: pretreatment peripheral blood. The method was immunoSEQ multiplex PCR; TCRdb's version includes in-frame clones alone and lacks a portion of them. This sample yields 45,000 to 50,000 clones, of which about 81% are seen a single time; about 1.7% belongs to the top ten. The input for sequencing was PBMCs, taken around atezolizumab (anti-PD-L1) treatment. These receptors were obtained from a man aged 50 to 60 with urothelial cancer.

This rearrangement joins TRBV7-9 to TRBJ2-1; the match to TRBD2 covers 16 bases. The V and J ends lost 5 bases and 9 bases, in that order; junction bases with no gene match: 4. The CDR3 runs 15 residues. The germline V gene has CDR1 SEHNR and CDR2 FQNEAQ (reference sequence). CDR3 in amino acids: CASSQGLAGGSEQFF. The CDR3 coding sequence is TGTGCCAGCAGCCAGGGACTAGCGGGAGGGTCTGAGCAGTTCTTC.

The V gene is TRBV27, the J gene TRBJ1-6; TRBD1 matches 7 bases. Looked up from germline, CDR1 is MNHEY and CDR2 is SMNVEV (reference sequence). The V segment lost 8 bases and the J segment 5 bases; nucleotides outside the gene matches: 6. The CDR3 runs 14 residues. The CDR3 reads CASSSQGNNSPLHF. The CDR3 DNA reads as TGTGCCAGCTCCTCACAGGGGAATAATTCACCCCTCCACTTT.

The J gene is TRBJ1-2, the V gene TRBV28; TRBD1 agrees at 8 bases. CDR1 and CDR2 (germline): MDHEN, SYDVKM. The CDR3 has 17 residues. The ends lost 1 base at V and 2 bases at J; junction bases unmatched: 9. CDR3 region: CASSLFRTGLSNYGYTF. The DNA for the CDR3 is TGTGCCAGCAGTTTATTTCGGACAGGGTTATCCAACTATGGCTACACCTTC.

The chain uses TRBV9 and TRBJ1-1; 8 positions match TRBD1. The junction had 6 bases not matched to a gene; V was cut back by 4 bases and J by 4 bases. CDR1 is SGDLS and CDR2 is YYNGEE in the germline V gene. The CDR3 loop spans 14 amino acids. Written as DNA, the CDR3 is TGTGCCAGCAGCTTCCACAGGGGGGGCACTGAAGCTTTCTTT. Translation gives CASSFHRGGTEAFF.

The chain carries TRBV4-1 and TRBJ2-4; 7 bases match TRBD1. CDR3 length: 15 amino acids. Germline CDR1 is MGHRA and CDR2 is YSYEKL. V shed 4 bases and J 4 bases; nucleotides not matched to a gene: 7. This CDR3 is CASSPSMGQKNIQYF. The CDR3 bases are TGCGCCAGCAGCCCTTCCATGGGACAGAAAAACATTCAGTACTTC.

This sequence joins TRBV11-3 and TRBJ2-3, with 8 bases lining up with TRBD2. This CDR3 spans 15 amino acids. Looked up from germline, CDR1 is SGHNT and CDR2 is YENEEA. V lost 5 bases and J lost 1; bases outside the gene matches: 5. CDR3 amino acids: CASSTGGAGTDTQYF. CDR3 DNA: TGTGCCAGCAGCACCGGGGGGGCTGGCACAGATACGCAGTATTTT. Complete variable domain (other parts from reference TRBV11-3 and TRBJ2-3): EAGVVQSPRYKIIEKKQPVAFWCNPISGHNTLYWYLQNLGQGPELLIRYENEEAVDDSQLPKDRFSAERLKGVDSTLKIQPAELGDSAVYLCASSTGGAGTDTQYFGPGTRLTVL.

This clone was observed a single time. This chain uses TRBV7-9 with TRBJ2-7; a weak D match, TRBD2 (6 bases). The CDR3 has 16 amino acids. V lost 5 bases to trimming and J lost 6 bases, with 23 bases between them. Looked up from germline, CDR1 is SEHNR and CDR2 is FQNEAQ (reference sequence). The CDR3 loop reads CASSHGLKGPISEQYV. In nucleotides, the CDR3 is TGTGCCAGCAGCCACGGACTAAAGGGTCCCATATCCGAGCAGTACGTC.